The present entry profiles one T cell receptor beta chain with its context. Its antigen is not yet known. One base away there is no much larger clone; base qualities are not given. This entry belongs to a study of blood T cell repertoires in COVID-19 (dated by TCRdb to 2020 to 2022). Background on the whole study: Samples covering the acute and convalescent phases of COVID-19 were provided by collaborators in the United States, Italy and Spain. The repertoires were made available in a free public database intended to serve as a resource for research on the immune response to SARS-CoV-2. Sample metadata almost always included a de-identified subject ID, COVID-19 status, age in years and sex. Samples were obtained from the ongoing ImmuneRACE study (first 160 participants) and from some 1,300 subjects provided by 6 global collaborators. The prospective study material was composed of cDNA or gDNA derived from T cells, B-cell-depleted T cells, or PBMCs. Subjects who had been exposed to COVID-19, were actively infected with it, or had recovered from it provided the deeply sampled blood TCRbeta repertoires that made up the dataset. HLA class I and class II types, where available, came from metadata supplied by the sample provider rather than from assay-based typing.

The CDR3 goes from the cysteine to the phenylalanine over 15 residues. Of all the DNA, just the CDR3 is kept, 45 bases in frame from base 1. Trimming removed 3 bases from V and 6 bases from J, leaving 18 bases between the germline ends. The germline V gene supplies CDR1 SGHTA and CDR2 FQGNSA. The study at large found these results: Clinical and demographic metadata were provided uncurated, with the amount varying by source and participant.

The immunoSEQ Assay, a bias-controlled multiplex PCR, was used to amplify TCRbeta CDR3 regions from genomic DNA. In the source study's methods: Within the assay, amplification of reference gene primers was used to estimate how many nucleated cells each sample contained. To quantify the absolute abundance of each unique TCRbeta CDR3 rearrangement, sequence reads were collapsed and filtered. For each sample, productive Simpson clonality was calculated as the square root of Simpson's diversity index over productive rearrangements. Sourced from immuneACCESS, this table was stored by TCRdb with only in-frame sequences that have V and J called. A share of the clones is absent; for the studies checked, an unresolved V gene accounts for under half, and the remainder has no known explanation. V and J calls and clone size are as listed in that table; D and trimming were resolved from the DNA. The sample table lists under 350,000 clones, about 87% of them with a count of one. About 1.2% of the sample rests with the top ten.

The collaborating institutions used their own protocols to collect whole blood in K2EDTA tubes. For TCRbeta analysis, collaborators shipped samples as frozen whole blood, isolated PBMCs, or DNA extracted from either of those sample types. This receptor was obtained from a man between 65 and 85 years old with acute or convalescent COVID-19. The sequenced sample was peripheral blood. The V and J segments used are TRBV7-2 and TRBJ2-7; D gene: possibly TRBD2, on 6 matching bases. The CDR3 region: CASSFFFSGWSEQYF. The nucleotide sequence reads as follows: TGTGCCAGCAGCTTTTTTTTCAGCGGGTGGTCCGAGCAGTACTTC.